Listed below are T cell receptor beta chains from one sample, sequenced in a study of T cells expressing NK-cell markers. TCRdb re-called the 5' RACE reads; every CDR3 protein appears as one record, without DNA. Its listing shows some 110,000 distinct CDR3 sequences. The sequencing sample was made of blood T cells: a sorted CD56 or NKG2C T cell subset, CD4+ or CD8+ T cells, or bulk PBMC T cells (not recorded which). The receptor source for this set is a woman between 18 and 69 years old in good health. Both conserved end residues are part of each CDR3.

V: TRBV5-6; J: TRBJ1-2; CDR3: CASSETGNLYGYTF
V: TRBV5-1; J: TRBJ2-5; CDR3: CASSLSLADHLQETQYF
V: TRBV28; J: TRBJ2-7; CDR3: CASTPGASYEQYF
V: TRBV4-3; J: TRBJ2-7; CDR3: CASSPRDSSYEQYF
V: TRBV7-2; J: TRBJ1-2; CDR3: CASSLGPEGTGSYTF
V: TRBV4-1; J: TRBJ1-5; CDR3: CASSQDSPSNQPQHF
V: TRBV21-1; J: TRBJ1-1; CDR3: CASSKEVQHITEAFF
V: TRBV28; J: TRBJ2-7; CDR3: CASSTFYEQYF
V: TRBV28; J: TRBJ2-1; CDR3: CASTEDPRREQFF
V: TRBV7-9; J: TRBJ2-3; CDR3: CASSPGGGPWDTQYF
V: TRBV5-4; J: TRBJ2-1; CDR3: CASRDSSSYNEQFF
V: TRBV28; J: TRBJ1-1; CDR3: CASSALGNTEAFF
V: TRBV7-2; J: TRBJ1-1; CDR3: CASSLAQNTEAFF
V: TRBV4-3; J: TRBJ2-6; CDR3: CASSQDDLWGQSSGANVLTF
V: TRBV14; J: TRBJ2-7; CDR3: CASSQETYYEQYF
V: TRBV28; J: TRBJ1-2; CDR3: CASRPGTDYGYTF
V: TRBV20-1; J: TRBJ2-7; CDR3: CSARDGSYEQYF
V: TRBV5-4; J: TRBJ2-1; CDR3: CASSFTAPSSYNEQFF
V: TRBV7-2; J: TRBJ2-7; CDR3: CASSPAQLSYEQYF
V: TRBV5-1; J: TRBJ1-2; CDR3: CASSLAQELNYGYTF
V: TRBV7-2; J: TRBJ2-2; CDR3: CASSLHEGKIGELFF
V: TRBV14; J: TRBJ2-5; CDR3: CASSQLETQYF
V: TRBV28; J: TRBJ2-7; CDR3: CASGRSSNEQYF
V: TRBV5-6; J: TRBJ2-3; CDR3: CASSFGTGTDTDTQYF
V: TRBV5-6; J: TRBJ2-5; CDR3: CASSLAGWETQYF
V: TRBV19; J: TRBJ2-7; CDR3: CASSTPGTAYEQYF
V: TRBV2; J: TRBJ2-7; CDR3: CAPRRESYEQYF
V: TRBV5-6; J: TRBJ1-2; CDR3: CASSFGAGGEGNYGYTF
V: TRBV5-5; J: TRBJ2-7; CDR3: CASSFRDRGFPYEQYF
V: TRBV19; J: TRBJ1-1; CDR3: CASSLAVEAFF
V: TRBV9; J: TRBJ2-3; CDR3: CASSPRGEPSTDTQYF
V: TRBV10-3; J: TRBJ1-1; CDR3: CAISDLADTEAFF
V: TRBV20-1; J: TRBJ2-7; CDR3: CSASDGITLEQYF
V: TRBV28; J: TRBJ2-6; CDR3: CASKLCRESPGANVLTF
V: TRBV10-3; J: TRBJ2-2; CDR3: CAISESGTGELFF